One T cell receptor (beta chain) is described in this entry. These data belong to a study of cytomegalovirus exposure and HLA in healthy donors. Germline V lookup: CDR1 LGHNA, CDR2 YNFKEQ. The ends were cut back, 6 bases at V and 5 bases at J, with 13 bases in the middle. The CDR3 is made up of 13 amino acids. The PCR contained 60 Vbeta and 13 Jbeta primers. Repertoires were generated with immunoSEQ multiplex PCR, while TCRdb's copy carries only in-frame clones and drops some. The profile covers over 70,000 clones, with approximately 78% appearing a single time and roughly 2.5% taken by the ten largest.

The specimen sequenced was PBMCs. V and J are TRBV4-2 and TRBJ2-5; the D gene is possibly TRBD1 (6 bases). This TCR was recovered from a male donor in good health and CMV-seropositive. The CDR3 reads CASSQDRGETQYF. The CDR3, as DNA: TGTGCCAGCAGTCAGGACAGAGGGGAGACCCAGTACTTC.